The 22 T cell receptor beta chains below come from one sample, sequenced in a study of blood T cell repertoires in COVID-19. Assay: immunoSEQ multiplex PCR; the TCRdb copy retains only in-frame clones and omits some. This table has a few hundred thousand clones, 85% appearing once. The sequencing sample was made of PBMCs or T cells enriched from blood (not recorded which). These receptor sequences come from a woman in her 50s who had been exposed to COVID-19.

This clone was counted once. The gene calls are TRBV5-1 and TRBJ1-3, with 7 bases fitting TRBD1. Per germline, CDR1 SGHRS and CDR2 YFSETQ. V gave up 4 bases and J gave up 0 bases; unmatched junction bases: 4. The CDR3 is 15 residues long. The CDR3 DNA follows: TGCGCCAGCAGCCTGGGACAGCTCTCTGGAAACACCATATATTTT. Residues: CASSLGQLSGNTIYF.

V gene TRBV5-1 combines with J gene TRBJ2-4; D is perhaps TRBD2 (5 bases). The germline gives CDR1 SGHRS, CDR2 YFSETQ. V gave up 0 bases and J gave up 0 bases, with 7 bases separating them. CDR3 size: 15 residues. The CDR3 reads CASSLGGLAKNIQYF. CDR3 bases: TGCGCCAGCAGCTTGGGAGGGTTAGCCAAAAACATTCAGTACTTC.

The chain couples TRBV2 to TRBJ1-4; D gene uncertain. This CDR3 comprises 11 residues. V lost 4 bases to trimming and J lost 8 bases, with 5 bases between them. Per the germline V gene, CDR1 is SNHLY and CDR2 is FYNNEI. The CDR3 DNA sequence: TGTGCCAGCAGTGTTGTAGAAAAACTGTTTTTT. Its translation: CASSVVEKLFF.

This chain joins TRBV5-1 and TRBJ2-3, with TRBD2 matching over 12 bases. Per the germline V gene, CDR1 is SGHRS and CDR2 is YFSETQ. The CDR3 loop spans 17 amino acids. Germline trimming cut 0 bases from V and 3 bases from J; bases unmatched to any gene: 5. The chain's CDR3 is CASSLASGGARTDTQYF. The CDR3 DNA reads TGCGCCAGCAGCTTGGCTAGCGGGGGGGCCAGAACAGATACGCAGTATTTT.

This chain uses TRBV21-1 with TRBJ1-2; the table's D call, TRBD1, was not checked against the DNA. TRBV21-1 constitutes a pseudogene. The CDR3 spans 14 residues. The DNA of the CDR3 is TGTGCCAGCAGCAAGGGACAGGGAGGGGATGGCTACACCTTC. Its protein is CASSKGQGGDGYTF.

V is TRBV5-1 and J is TRBJ1-1, with 7 bases aligning to TRBD1. V shed 4 bases and J 7 bases; nucleotides not matched to a gene: 10. This CDR3 is built from 14 residues. Germline CDR1 is SGHRS and CDR2 is YFSETQ. CDR3 sequence: CASSAGGQVVEAFF. Here the CDR3 DNA reads TGCGCCAGCAGCGCCGGAGGACAGGTAGTTGAAGCTTTCTTT.

This clone was counted only a few times. This sequence joins TRBV11-2 and TRBJ2-7; a possible D gene is TRBD2 (6 bases). Germline V lookup: CDR1 SGHAT, CDR2 FQNNGV. Between the trimmed V and J ends, which lost 5 bases and 1 base, there was a span of 9 bases. This CDR3 contains 13 residues. The CDR3 coding sequence is TGTGCCAGCAGCCGGGGGACTTCCTACGAGCAGTACTTC. The encoded protein is CASSRGTSYEQYF.

This chain links TRBV11-2 with TRBJ2-7; tentatively, D is TRBD1 (5 bases). There are 13 residues in the CDR3. Germline V CDR1 and CDR2: SGHAT, FQNNGV. The V end was cut by 1 base, the J end by 9 bases, with 13 bases between. The CDR3 spells CASSLAAGLGQYF. DNA of the CDR3: TGTGCCAGCAGCTTAGCCGCAGGGTTGGGGCAGTACTTC.

The rearrangement joins TRBV30 to TRBJ2-2; D not certain. The CDR3 totals 16 residues. V was trimmed by 3 bases and J by 0 bases, leaving 14 bases between them. Per germline, CDR1 GTSNPN and CDR2 SVGIG (reference sequence). CDR3 protein: CAWRLPGSANTGELFF. The CDR3 DNA reads as TGTGCCTGGAGACTGCCAGGCAGTGCGAACACCGGGGAGCTGTTTTTT.

The rearrangement joins TRBV3-1 (or the pseudogene TRBV3-2) to TRBJ1-1; D uncertain. Germline V gives CDR1 LGHDT, CDR2 YNNKEL (reference sequence). V was clipped by 4 bases and J by 9 bases, with 12 bases between them. CDR3 length: 12 residues. Written as DNA, the CDR3 is TGTGCCAGCAGCCGCCCCGGGAGGAAAGCTTTCTTT. Protein: CASSRPGRKAFF.

Only a few counts were recorded for this clone. The rearrangement joins TRBV28 to TRBJ1-3; unclear D gene. Germline V gene data show CDR1 as MDHEN and CDR2 as SYDVKM. The CDR3 contains 15 residues. The V end was cut by 4 bases, the J end by 1 base, with 11 bases between. The CDR3 coding sequence is TGTGCCAGCAGTTACCCGGGTGCATCTGGAAACACCATATATTTT. It specifies CASSYPGASGNTIYF. The entire variable domain, with the rest obtained from reference TRBV28 and TRBJ1-3, is as follows: DVKVTQSSRYLVKRTGEKVFLECVQDMDHENMFWYRQDPGLGLRLIYFSYDVKMKEKGDIPEGYSVSREKKERFSLILESASTNQTSMYLCASSYPGASGNTIYFGEGSWLTVV.

The J gene is TRBJ1-5, the V gene TRBV12-3 or TRBV12-4; D unresolved. The CDR3 extends over 13 amino acids. Trimming removed 6 bases at V and 11 bases at J, with 17 bases between. This CDR3 is CASRVGAGFAQHF. CDR3 nucleotides: TGTGCCAGCAGGGTGGGCGCGGGTTTCGCCCAGCATTTT.

The V and J genes are TRBV4-2 and TRBJ1-2; 8 bases line up with TRBD1. The CDR3 covers 16 residues. The V gene's germline CDR1 is LGHNA and CDR2 YNFKEQ. Losses at the gene ends were 0 bases for V and 2 bases for J; bases not matched to a gene: 5. The CDR3: CASSQEGQGPNYGYTF. CDR3 DNA sequence: TGTGCCAGCAGCCAAGAAGGACAGGGCCCAAACTATGGCTACACCTTC.

This chain uses TRBV6-5 with TRBJ1-1, with a weak D call TRBD1 (5 bases). The V gene lost 6 bases and the J gene lost 1 base, with 15 bases spanning the gap. This CDR3 has 15 amino acids. Germline V lookup: CDR1 MNHEY, CDR2 SVGAGI. DNA of the CDR3: TGTGCCAGCAGAAAAGGGGCGACCCGGAACACTGAAGCTTTCTTT. This sequence encodes CASRKGATRNTEAFF.

This clone was seen a handful of times. The same CDR3 can be traced to other DNA sequences in this sample. The chain has TRBV29-1 and TRBJ1-5; 8 bases line up with TRBD1. V lost 6 bases, J lost 4 bases, and 2 bases stayed unmatched. Germline V CDR1 and CDR2: SQVTM, ANQGSEA. This CDR3 region has 12 residues. The CDR3 sequence: CSVGQANQPQHF. The DNA for the CDR3 is TGCAGCGTGGGACAGGCTAATCAGCCCCAGCATTTT.

This chain links TRBV29-1 with TRBJ2-4; 8 nucleotides align to TRBD1. Germline CDR1 and CDR2: SQVTM and ANQGSEA. This CDR3 comprises 14 residues. J lost 5 bases, V lost 6 bases, and 9 bases had no gene match. The CDR3 region is CSVVPGQGQNIQYF. DNA of the CDR3: TGCAGCGTGGTTCCAGGACAGGGACAAAACATTCAGTACTTC.

The chain couples TRBV27 to TRBJ1-2, with a weak D call TRBD1 (6 bases). Germline-derived CDR1 and CDR2 are MNHEY and SMNVEV (reference sequence). The length of the CDR3 is 15 residues. V lost 1 base, J lost 1 base, and 10 bases lay in between. The DNA for the CDR3 is TGTGCCAGCAGTTTATATGGGGGCCTTAACTATGGCTACACCTTC. This codes for CASSLYGGLNYGYTF.

This clone showed up just once. V usage is TRBV20-1 and J usage is TRBJ1-1, with 9 bases that match TRBD1. The germline CDR1 and CDR2 sequences are DFQATT and SNEGSKA (reference sequence). The CDR3 is made up of 14 amino acids. V lost 3 bases and J lost 5; bases outside the gene matches: 7. CDR3 coding DNA: TGCAGTGCTAGTTTCGACAGGGGGAGGACTGAAGCTTTCTTT. Its translation is CSASFDRGRTEAFF.

This chain connects TRBV9 to TRBJ1-6, with TRBD1 identical over 7 bases. Looked up from germline, CDR1 is SGDLS and CDR2 is YYNGEE. CDR3 size: 15 residues. V shed 2 bases and J 5 bases; nucleotides not matched to a gene: 4. CDR3 sequence: CASSVTGEDNSPLHF. CDR3 bases: TGTGCCAGCAGCGTTACAGGGGAAGATAATTCACCCCTCCACTTT.

The chain joins TRBV10-3 to TRBJ1-3, with 8 bases aligning to TRBD1. In germline, CDR1 is ENHRY, CDR2 SYGVKD. Unmatched junction bases numbered 11, after V lost 11 bases and J lost 2 bases. The CDR3 runs 15 residues. The CDR3 protein is CAHGQGTGAGNTIYF. As DNA, the CDR3 is TGTGCCCACGGACAGGGAACAGGAGCTGGAAACACCATATATTTT.

The chain is built from TRBV5-4 and TRBJ1-1; D remains ambiguous. The CDR3 sequence is 15 residues long. Germline V CDR1 and CDR2: SGHNT, YYREEE (reference sequence). Between the trimmed V and J ends, which lost 4 bases and 1 base, there was a span of 14 bases. Here the CDR3 DNA reads TGTGCCAGCAGCCCGATAGGGAGGGCGAACACTGAAGCTTTCTTT. Translating gives CASSPIGRANTEAFF.

At least ten counts were recorded for this clone. The V and J genes are TRBV5-1 and TRBJ2-5; 7 positions agree with TRBD2. Germline values: CDR1 SGHRS, CDR2 YFSETQ. CDR3 length: 16 residues. V was clipped by 1 base and J by 1 base; unmatched bases: 7. The DNA of the CDR3 is TGCGCCAGCAGCTTGTGGGGTCGGGAGGCCCAAGAGACCCAGTACTTC. Its protein product is CASSLWGREAQETQYF.